This is a list of T cell receptor beta chains from one sample in a study of cytomegalovirus exposure and HLA in healthy donors. TCRdb keeps only in-frame clones here, not all; method: immunoSEQ multiplex PCR. The sample holds approximately 99,000 clones; roughly 73% are singletons and the top ten take less than 4%. What was sequenced was PBMCs. These receptors originate from a middle-aged man in good health and CMV-seronegative. Each CDR3 is given with its conserved first and last residue. Fields, in order: J gene, D gene, clone size, V gene, CDR3 DNA, CDR3 protein. A D gene is named only where the DNA matches it firmly. Clone size is shown for a subset of rows, as once, few, many or a class of expanded clone.

TRBJ2-7	NA	few	TRBV7-2	TGTGCCAGCAGCTTAGATATCAGGGCCTCCTACGAGCAGTACTTC	CASSLDIRASYEQYF
TRBJ1-1	NA	NA	TRBV29-1	TGCAGCTCTATCGGGGAAAGGGATTCGATGAACACTGAAGCTTTCTTT	CSSIGERDSMNTEAFF
TRBJ1-2	NA	NA	TRBV5-5	TGTGCCAGCAGCTTGCGGACAGCGAACTATGGCTACACCTTC	CASSLRTANYGYTF
TRBJ2-7	NA	NA	TRBV6-5	TGTGCCAGCAGTTACTCGTTCAGGTCAGGGGACGAGCAGTACTTC	CASSYSFRSGDEQYF
TRBJ2-3	TRBD1	NA	TRBV29-1	TGCAGCGTTGTGGGGACAGGGGCCCCCACAGATACGCAGTATTTT	CSVVGTGAPTDTQYF
TRBJ2-7	NA	NA	TRBV19	TGTGCCAGTAGGGACACCGGGGGAACCTACGAGCAGTACTTC	CASRDTGGTYEQYF
TRBJ2-7	TRBD2	NA	TRBV5-1	TGCGCCAGCAGCACCCGCTCGGGGACTAGCGGGGGCCCAAGCTCCTACGAGCAGTACTTC	CASSTRSGTSGGPSSYEQYF
TRBJ2-7	NA	NA	TRBV15	TGTGCCACCACCCCCCGCCAGGGCTCCTACGAGCAGTACTTC	CATTPRQGSYEQYF
TRBJ1-2	NA	NA	TRBV5-6	TGTGCCAGCAGCTTGGGACCCAGGTTGGTTTCCAGGGACTATGGCTACACCTTC	CASSLGPRLVSRDYGYTF
TRBJ1-6	NA	NA	TRBV6-6	TGTGCCAGCAGTTACTCGAGGGGGGGCAGGGTATCACCCCTCCACTTT	CASSYSRGGRVSPLHF
TRBJ2-7	NA	NA	TRBV7-7	TGTGCCAGCAGCCGGGACTCCTCCTCCTACGAGCAGTACTTC	CASSRDSSSYEQYF
TRBJ1-1	NA	NA	TRBV7-8	TGTGCCAGCAGCAGAGCTTCAACGAACACTGAAGCTTTCTTT	CASSRASTNTEAFF
TRBJ2-7	TRBD1	NA	TRBV14	TGTGCCAGCAGCCAACATGGACAGGTATACGAGCAGTACTTC	CASSQHGQVYEQYF
TRBJ2-7	TRBD1	NA	TRBV7-2	TGTGCCAGCAGCCGCGACAGGGGGCTGTACGAGCAGTACTTC	CASSRDRGLYEQYF
TRBJ1-4	NA	once	TRBV11-1	TGTGCCAGCAGCTTCGGGGTTAATGAAAAACTGTTTTTT	CASSFGVNEKLFF
TRBJ1-1	NA	NA	TRBV18	TGTGCCAGCTCACGGGGGCCAAACACTGAAGCTTTCTTT	CASSRGPNTEAFF
TRBJ1-2	TRBD1	NA	TRBV25-1	TGTGCCAGCAGCAGGACAGGGGGCGCGGGTGGCTACACCTTC	CASSRTGGAGGYTF
TRBJ1-1	NA	NA	TRBV5-1	TGCGCCAGCAGCTGGGGGGGGGACGCTGAAGCTTTCTTT	CASSWGGDAEAFF
TRBJ1-2	NA	few	TRBV10-1	TGCGCCAGCAGTGTTAGGGGTGGCTACACCTTC	CASSVRGGYTF
TRBJ2-7	NA	NA	TRBV6-6	TGTGCCAGCAGTTACTCGCGGCAGCGGAGGGCCTACGAGCAGTACTTC	CASSYSRQRRAYEQYF
TRBJ1-1	NA	NA	TRBV27	TGTGCCAGCAGTTTGCTTGAAAATGTCGGGGTGAACACTGAAGCTTTCTTT	CASSLLENVGVNTEAFF
TRBJ1-6	TRBD1	NA	TRBV5-6	TGTGCCAGCAGCCCAACTCGGGGACAGAATAATTCACCCCTCCACTTT	CASSPTRGQNNSPLHF
TRBJ2-2	NA	NA	TRBV5-1	TGCGCCAGCAGTATACAGGGTCGGGGCGGGGAGCTGTTTTTT	CASSIQGRGGELFF
TRBJ1-5	NA	NA	TRBV5-8	TGTGCCAGCAGCTTTCTTCGTACCCTCGGGGGGCGGGATCAGCCCCAGCATTTT	CASSFLRTLGGRDQPQHF
TRBJ2-1	NA	few	TRBV5-1	TGCGCCAGCAGCACTGAGGGAAATGAGCAGTTCTTC	CASSTEGNEQFF
TRBJ1-1	NA	NA	TRBV4-2	TGTGCCAGCAGCCTTCTTACCGCCGGACAGCCCTTCGGGACTGAAGCTTTCTTT	CASSLLTAGQPFGTEAFF
TRBJ1-2	NA	NA	TRBV2	TGTGCCAGCAGTGATAGTGTCACAGGCCTTAACTATGGCTACACCTTC	CASSDSVTGLNYGYTF
TRBJ1-2	NA	NA	TRBV5-1	TGCGCCAGCAGCTTTTCTGGGGGCGGGAACTATGGCTACACCTTC	CASSFSGGGNYGYTF
TRBJ1-2	NA	NA	TRBV29-1	TGCAGCGTAGAGCGGGACATACCTAACTATGGCTACACCTTC	CSVERDIPNYGYTF
TRBJ2-5	NA	NA	TRBV5-4	TGTGCCAGCAGCCAGGGGGTTGTGGGAGGAGAGACCCAGTACTTC	CASSQGVVGGETQYF
TRBJ2-5	TRBD2	few	TRBV2	TGTGCCAGCAGTCTAGCGGGGGGCCGACAAGAGACCCAGTACTTC	CASSLAGGRQETQYF
TRBJ2-5	NA	NA	TRBV6-5	TGTGCCAGCAGCCTCGGGGGGACCCAGTACTTC	CASSLGGTQYF
TRBJ1-5	NA	few	TRBV5-4	TGTGCCAGCAGCTTTCAGGGTGGGGATCAGCCCCAGCATTTT	CASSFQGGDQPQHF
TRBJ1-1	NA	once	TRBV29-1	TGCAGCGCCGAGGGATCGGACAGAGACTATTACGCTTTCTTT	CSAEGSDRDYYAFF
TRBJ2-7	NA	NA	TRBV7-2	TGTGCCAGCAGCACACAGGGCAACTCCTACGAGCAGTACTTC	CASSTQGNSYEQYF
TRBJ2-1	NA	once	TRBV6-1	TGTGCCAGCAGTGAAGAGGGTTTTAACGGGGAAAGCTACAATGAGCAGTTCTTC	CASSEEGFNGESYNEQFF
TRBJ2-1	TRBD2	NA	TRBV28	TGTGCCAGCAGAACTAGCGGCCCCTACAATGAGCAGTTCTTC	CASRTSGPYNEQFF
TRBJ1-2	NA	NA	TRBV18	TGTGCCAGCTCACCAAGTGGCGGGGACTATGGCTACACCTTC	CASSPSGGDYGYTF
TRBJ1-4	NA	NA	TRBV5-1	TGCGCCAGCAGCTTACGTCCGGGACACCGTAGTGAAAAACTGTTTTTT	CASSLRPGHRSEKLFF
TRBJ2-5	TRBD1	NA	TRBV27	TGTGCCAGCAGTTTATTTGGGACAGGGCAAGAGACCCAGTACTTC	CASSLFGTGQETQYF
TRBJ2-7	NA	NA	TRBV7-9	TGTGCCAGCAGTTCGCCAGCAGGGCAGTACTTC	CASSSPAGQYF
TRBJ1-5	NA	NA	TRBV25-1	TGTGCCAGCAGTGACCCCCCCACACAGGGTAACGGGCAGCCCCAGCATTTT	CASSDPPTQGNGQPQHF
TRBJ1-1	TRBD1	NA	TRBV13	TGTGCCAGCAGCTTAGCCCACAGGGGGAACACTGAAGCTTTCTTT	CASSLAHRGNTEAFF
TRBJ1-5	NA	few	TRBV6-6	TGTGCCAGCAGCCCGGACAGAGCCACGGCCCAGCATTTT	CASSPDRATAQHF
TRBJ1-1	NA	NA	TRBV12-5	TGTGCTAGTGGTTTGGTACGGGATGGCAGCCTGATGAACACTGAAGCTTTCTTT	CASGLVRDGSLMNTEAFF
TRBJ2-2	TRBD1	NA	TRBV4-1	TGCGCCAGCAGCCAGCCACGGACAGGACCCACCGGGGAGCTGTTTTTT	CASSQPRTGPTGELFF
TRBJ2-5	TRBD2	once	TRBV30	TGTGCCTGGAGCTTAGCGGGGGTAGAGACCCAGTACTTC	CAWSLAGVETQYF
TRBJ2-1	NA	NA	TRBV18	TGTGCCAGCTCACCGCCCAAAGGGGTGAGTGATGAGCAGTTCTTC	CASSPPKGVSDEQFF
TRBJ1-1	TRBD1	NA	TRBV4-1	TGCGCCAGCAGCCTCGACAGGGGGACTGAAGCTTTCTTT	CASSLDRGTEAFF
TRBJ2-5	NA	few	TRBV4-1	TGCGCCAGCAGTTTCCAGGGGAGGGCCATGGAGACCCAGTACTTC	CASSFQGRAMETQYF
TRBJ1-2	NA	once	TRBV29-1	TGCAGCGTTGATTTTTTTCGGGGGAGCGGCTACACCTTC	CSVDFFRGSGYTF
TRBJ2-7	NA	NA	TRBV9	TGTGCCAGCAGCGAGGGGGACCCCTACGAGCAGTACTTC	CASSEGDPYEQYF
TRBJ2-5	NA	NA	TRBV7-7	TGTGCCAGCAGCTTCGGAGGAGGGCCCCAAGAGACCCAGTACTTC	CASSFGGGPQETQYF
TRBJ1-6	TRBD1	NA	TRBV19	TGTGCCAGTAGTATCCCGCGGGACAGTAATTCACCCCTCCACTTT	CASSIPRDSNSPLHF
TRBJ1-2	NA	NA	TRBV5-4	TGTGCCAGCAGCGACAGGAACTATGGCTACACCTTC	CASSDRNYGYTF
TRBJ1-1	NA	NA	TRBV5-1	TGCGCCAGCCAGCTTGAGGCGGACACTGAAGCTTTCTTT	CASQLEADTEAFF
TRBJ2-3	NA	NA	TRBV7-2	TGTGCCAGCAGCCTCTTGCCGAGAGAGGGCACGCAGTATTTT	CASSLLPREGTQYF
TRBJ1-1	NA	NA	TRBV10-3	TGTGCCATCAGTGAGTCGATGGGGCACACTGAAGCTTTCTTT	CAISESMGHTEAFF
TRBJ1-1	NA	few	TRBV6-5	TGTGCCAGCAGAATTATGACCGCAGGGGCAGCCGAAGCTTTCTTT	CASRIMTAGAAEAFF
TRBJ2-7	TRBD1	NA	TRBV28	TGTGCCAGCAGGGCCCCGGGACAGGGGCACTACGAGCAGTACTTC	CASRAPGQGHYEQYF